Listed below are T cell receptor beta chains from one sample, sequenced in a study of CD8 T cells in Susac syndrome. TCRdb processed the immunoSEQ multiplex PCR reads anew with MiXCR; each CDR3 protein has one entry. The sample contains approximately 200,000 distinct CDR3 sequences, roughly 95% of which appear only once. The sequenced material came from CD4+ T cells from PBMCs. These receptors originate from a human donor with multiple sclerosis. The CDR3 runs from the conserved cysteine through the conserved F or W. A D gene is named only where the DNA matches it firmly. Rows may omit the clone size; those that give it use once, few, many or a size class.

D: TRBD1; J: TRBJ2-7; V: TRBV12-3/TRBV12-4; size: .; DNA: TGTGCCAGCTGTGGGGACAGCTGTTACGAGCAGTACTTC; CDR3: CASCGDSCYEQYF
D: TRBD1; J: TRBJ2-3; V: TRBV29-1; size: .; DNA: TGCAGCGTTGAACTGGGACAGGGGGCAGATACGCAGTATTTT; CDR3: CSVELGQGADTQYF
D: .; J: TRBJ2-3; V: TRBV25-1; size: .; DNA: TGTGCCAGCAGTGAATACGGGGCAGATACGCAGTATTTT; CDR3: CASSEYGADTQYF
D: .; J: TRBJ1-1; V: TRBV5-1; size: .; DNA: TGCGCCAGCAGCTCCTCCATTTTGCGGGGAGCTTTCTTT; CDR3: CASSSSILRGAFF
D: TRBD2; J: TRBJ2-2; V: TRBV2; size: .; DNA: TGTGCCAGCAAGCTAGCGGGAAACACCGGGGAGCTGTTTTTT; CDR3: CASKLAGNTGELFF
D: .; J: TRBJ1-2; V: TRBV3-1; size: .; DNA: TGTGCCAGCAGCCAAGTGGAGGGGAGCTACACCTTC; CDR3: CASSQVEGSYTF
D: .; J: TRBJ1-2; V: TRBV20-1; size: .; DNA: TGCAGTGCTAGAGCGAAGGGGTCGTCGGATGGCTACACCTTC; CDR3: CSARAKGSSDGYTF
D: .; J: TRBJ2-4; V: TRBV12-3/TRBV12-4; size: .; DNA: TGTGCCAGCAGACAGGGACTAGCCAAAAACATTCAGTACTTC; CDR3: CASRQGLAKNIQYF
D: .; J: TRBJ2-1; V: TRBV20-1; size: .; DNA: TGCAGTGCTAGAGCCCCTGGGCGTCTAGGCTCCTACAATGAGCAGTTCTTC; CDR3: CSARAPGRLGSYNEQFF
D: .; J: TRBJ2-1; V: TRBV5-5; size: .; DNA: TGTGCCAGCGGAAGCGGTCCAACCAATGAGCAGTTCTTC; CDR3: CASGSGPTNEQFF
D: .; J: TRBJ1-2; V: TRBV10-3; size: .; DNA: TGTGCCATCAGTAGAGAAGACTATGGCTACACCTTC; CDR3: CAISREDYGYTF
D: TRBD1; J: TRBJ1-2; V: TRBV30; size: .; DNA: TGTGCCTGGCGACATAGACAGGGGGCTGGCTATGGCTACACCTTC; CDR3: CAWRHRQGAGYGYTF
D: .; J: TRBJ2-5; V: TRBV12-5; size: .; DNA: TGTGCTAGTGGTTTGGTAAAGGGAGGCGAGACCCAGTACTTC; CDR3: CASGLVKGGETQYF
D: TRBD2; J: TRBJ2-1; V: TRBV7-8; size: .; DNA: TGTGCCAGCAGCTTAAGGGGCGGGGGCTCCTACAATGAGCAGTTCTTC; CDR3: CASSLRGGGSYNEQFF
D: .; J: TRBJ1-1; V: TRBV11-2; size: .; DNA: TGTGCCAGCAGCCCTGGGGCAGGGAACACTGAAGCTTTCTTT; CDR3: CASSPGAGNTEAFF
D: TRBD2; J: TRBJ2-7; V: TRBV20-1; size: .; DNA: TGCAGTGCTAGGCCCAGAGCGGGGGGAATCAACGAGCAGTACTTC; CDR3: CSARPRAGGINEQYF
D: .; J: TRBJ2-7; V: TRBV6-6; size: .; DNA: TGTGCCACTCAGACGCTTGGGTCCTACGAGCAGTACTTC; CDR3: CATQTLGSYEQYF
D: .; J: TRBJ2-7; V: TRBV19; size: .; DNA: TGTGCCAGTAGTATTAGCCAGGGGACCTACGAGCAGTACTTC; CDR3: CASSISQGTYEQYF
D: TRBD2; J: TRBJ2-1; V: TRBV2; size: .; DNA: TGTGCCAGCTCTATGATGGGGGGGTCCTACAATGAGCAGTTCTTC; CDR3: CASSMMGGSYNEQFF
D: .; J: TRBJ1-3; V: TRBV30; size: .; DNA: TGTGCCTGGAGTCCCAGCTTGGGAAACACCATATATTTT; CDR3: CAWSPSLGNTIYF
D: TRBD2; J: TRBJ2-5; V: TRBV4-2; size: once; DNA: TGTGCCAGCAGCCAACTACACTCGACTAGCGGCTACCAAGAGACCCAGTACTTC; CDR3: CASSQLHSTSGYQETQYF
D: .; J: TRBJ2-4; V: TRBV30; size: .; DNA: TGTGCCTCCTATGAGGTCGGGGCCAAAAACATTCAGTACTTC; CDR3: CASYEVGAKNIQYF
D: .; J: TRBJ2-2; V: TRBV4-1; size: .; DNA: TGCGCCAGCAGCCAAGGGCGTGGGGGTGTCGGGGAGCTGTTTTTT; CDR3: CASSQGRGGVGELFF
D: .; J: TRBJ2-1; V: TRBV3-1; size: once; DNA: TGTGCCAGCAGCCAAGATCGCCTGGATTACAATGAGCAGTTCTTC; CDR3: CASSQDRLDYNEQFF
D: .; J: TRBJ1-5; V: TRBV12-3/TRBV12-4; size: .; DNA: TGTGCCAGCAGCACATTGAGGGGGGGACATCAGCCCCAGCATTTT; CDR3: CASSTLRGGHQPQHF
D: .; J: TRBJ2-6; V: TRBV30; size: once; DNA: TGTGCCTGGAGTAGAAACGGGAAGTCTGGGGCCAACGTCCTGACTTTC; CDR3: CAWSRNGKSGANVLTF
D: TRBD1; J: TRBJ1-2; V: TRBV27; size: .; DNA: TGTGCCAGCAGTCCTAGGACAGGGCAGGGCTATGGCTACACCTTC; CDR3: CASSPRTGQGYGYTF
D: .; J: TRBJ1-5; V: TRBV7-8; size: .; DNA: TGTGCCAGCAGCTCCCAACAGGGTCTGCAGCCCCAGCATTTT; CDR3: CASSSQQGLQPQHF
D: .; J: TRBJ2-1; V: TRBV24-1; size: once; DNA: TGTGCCACCAGTGATTCCGGACTACGAATCGATGAGCAGTTCTTC; CDR3: CATSDSGLRIDEQFF
D: TRBD1; J: TRBJ2-5; V: TRBV5-1; size: .; DNA: TGCGCCAGCAGCTTGAGTCCCGGGCAGGGGGCAGAAGAGACCCAGTACTTC; CDR3: CASSLSPGQGAEETQYF
D: .; J: TRBJ2-4; V: TRBV20-1; size: .; DNA: TGCAGTGCGCATACAGGGCCGTCCAAAAACATTCAGTACTTC; CDR3: CSAHTGPSKNIQYF
D: .; J: TRBJ1-2; V: TRBV5-4; size: .; DNA: TGTGCCAGCAGCTTGGAGGGGGACCCTCGCTATGGCTACACCTTC; CDR3: CASSLEGDPRYGYTF
D: .; J: TRBJ2-1; V: TRBV14; size: once; DNA: TGTGCCAGCAGCCAAGCTCCTATGTTTTACTACAATGAGCAGTTCTTC; CDR3: CASSQAPMFYYNEQFF
D: TRBD2; J: TRBJ2-1; V: TRBV27; size: .; DNA: TGTGCCACCCATTCCACTAGCGGGAGGGGTGAGCAGTTCTTC; CDR3: CATHSTSGRGEQFF
D: .; J: TRBJ2-7; V: TRBV20-1; size: .; DNA: TGCAGTGCTAGCGGGGCGACAGGAGACTACGAGCAGTACTTC; CDR3: CSASGATGDYEQYF
D: .; J: TRBJ2-7; V: TRBV10-3; size: .; DNA: TGTGCCATCAGTGAAGGATGGGGGCGCGAGCAGTACTTC; CDR3: CAISEGWGREQYF
D: .; J: TRBJ2-3; V: TRBV29-1; size: .; DNA: TGCAGCGTTGAAACACTCACAGATACGCAGTATTTT; CDR3: CSVETLTDTQYF
D: .; J: TRBJ1-4; V: TRBV2; size: .; DNA: TGTGCCAGCAGAATCCCCGGGACGGGTAATGAAAAACTGTTTTTT; CDR3: CASRIPGTGNEKLFF
D: .; J: TRBJ1-2; V: TRBV20-1; size: .; DNA: TGCAGTGCTAGACGGGCAGGGGTAGGCTACACCTTC; CDR3: CSARRAGVGYTF
D: .; J: TRBJ2-5; V: TRBV24-1; size: .; DNA: TGTGCCACCAGTGATAAAGCATACCAAGAGACCCAGTACTTC; CDR3: CATSDKAYQETQYF
D: TRBD1; J: TRBJ1-2; V: TRBV14; size: .; DNA: TGTGCCAGCAGCCAATCTCAGGGGGCCGCGAGCTACACCTTC; CDR3: CASSQSQGAASYTF
D: .; J: TRBJ2-7; V: TRBV7-2; size: .; DNA: TGTGCCAGCAGCTTGAGGAGTACAGGCGGGCGTCGGGAGCAGTACTTC; CDR3: CASSLRSTGGRREQYF
D: TRBD1; J: TRBJ2-3; V: TRBV7-9; size: .; DNA: TGTGCCAGCAGCCCGGACAGGGGCTTTGATACGCAGTATTTT; CDR3: CASSPDRGFDTQYF
D: .; J: TRBJ2-1; V: TRBV6-5; size: .; DNA: TGTGCCAGCAGGCCGGGACCGCAGACCTACAATGAGCAGTTCTTC; CDR3: CASRPGPQTYNEQFF
D: TRBD2; J: TRBJ2-7; V: TRBV6-1; size: .; DNA: TGTGCCAGCAGCTGGACTAGCGGGAGCTCCTACGAGCAGTACTTC; CDR3: CASSWTSGSSYEQYF
D: .; J: TRBJ2-6; V: TRBV3-1; size: .; DNA: TGTGCCAGCAGCCAATTCTCCTCTGGGGCCAACGTCCTGACTTTC; CDR3: CASSQFSSGANVLTF
D: .; J: TRBJ1-5; V: TRBV18; size: .; DNA: TGTGCCAGCTCACCACCGACCGGGGTCCAGCATTTT; CDR3: CASSPPTGVQHF
D: .; J: TRBJ2-1; V: TRBV7-2; size: few; DNA: TGTGCCAGCACGCTCGGGCATAACAATGAGCAGTTCTTC; CDR3: CASTLGHNNEQFF
D: .; J: TRBJ2-1; V: TRBV12-3/TRBV12-4; size: .; DNA: TGTGCCAGCAGTTTGAGAGCGGCCCCCTACAATGAGCAGTTCTTC; CDR3: CASSLRAAPYNEQFF